This record concerns one T cell receptor (beta chain) sequence. The entry originates in a study of blood T cell repertoires in COVID-19. Study at large: Acute and convalescent COVID-19 specimens originated in the United States, Italy and Spain. From T cells, B-cell-depleted T cells, or PBMCs came the material, which was cDNA or gDNA.

Residents of approximately 25 US areas, aged roughly 18 to 95 years, made up the participants. In the source study's methods: Estimation of nucleated cell counts relied on the amplification of reference gene primers. Method: immunoSEQ multiplex PCR; TCRdb's copy keeps in-frame clones and lacks some. From that table come the V and J calls and clone size; the DNA was used to work out D and trimming. The sample lists approximately 180,000 clones; 75% to 90% were seen once. The TCR originated in a woman aged 35 to 49 with acute COVID-19. Sequencing input: PBMCs or T cells enriched from blood (not recorded which).

The CDR3 DNA reads as TGTGCCAGCAGTTTACACAGGGGGGCGGGTCAGCCCCAGCATTTT. Translation: CASSLHRGAGQPQHF. V and J are TRBV27 and TRBJ1-5; TRBD1 aligns across 8 bases. Trimming cost V 2 bases and J 6 bases; bases outside gene matches: 6. CDR3 length: 15 residues. Germline V CDR1 and CDR2: MNHEY, SMNVEV (reference sequence).